The sample holds one count of the clone carrying this T cell receptor beta chain. These data originate in a study of blood T cell repertoires in COVID-19. The table came from immunoSEQ multiplex PCR; TCRdb's copy has only in-frame clones and leaves some out. Here the sample spans some 290,000 clones, roughly nine tenths being singletons. Sequencing input: PBMCs or T cells enriched from blood (not recorded which). The sequence came from a woman in her twenties or thirties who had recovered from COVID-19.

The CDR3 DNA sequence: TGTGCCAGCAGTTACTCGGCAGGGGTCCCAACTGAAGCTTTCTTT. Translating gives CASSYSAGVPTEAFF. This chain uses TRBV6-5 with TRBJ1-1; possibly TRBD1 for D (6 bases). V was clipped by 0 bases and J by 5 bases, with 13 bases between them. CDR1 MNHEY and CDR2 SVGAGI come from the germline V gene. CDR3 size: 15 residues.